One and the same sample provided the 26 T cell receptor beta chains below, sequenced in a study of shared clonotypes between healthy human individuals. Sequencing was performed with immunoSEQ multiplex PCR; in TCRdb, only in-frame clones are kept and a portion is missing. The sample has more than 1.2 million clones, less than 99% seen once. Sequencing input: naive CD4+ T cells sorted from blood. Described subset: CD45RA+ positively selected. The source is a man aged 25-45 years in good health.

V and J are TRBV14 and TRBJ2-1, with TRBD2 identical over 11 bases. The CDR3 extends over 23 amino acids. V shed 0 bases and J 3 bases; nucleotides not matched to a gene: 22. Germline V CDR1 and CDR2: SGHDN, FVKESK. The CDR3: CASSQEGTEMPWELAGDYNEQFF. The CDR3 DNA follows: TGTGCCAGCAGCCAAGAAGGGACAGAGATGCCCTGGGAACTAGCGGGAGACTACAATGAGCAGTTCTTC.

This chain connects TRBV15 to TRBJ2-2; D is undetermined. The V end lost 1 base, the J end lost 1 base, and 7 bases lay between the germline ends. Looked up from germline, CDR1 is LNHNV and CDR2 is YYDKDF (reference sequence). This CDR3 spans 15 amino acids. The CDR3 region is CATSRAQENTGELFF. CDR3 DNA sequence: TGTGCCACCAGCAGAGCACAAGAGAACACCGGGGAGCTGTTTTTT.

V gene TRBV10-3 combines with J gene TRBJ1-2; D uncertain. This CDR3 has 15 residues. Per the germline V gene, CDR1 is ENHRY and CDR2 is SYGVKD. V dropped 2 bases and J dropped 0 bases, with 10 bases sitting between them. Written as DNA, the CDR3 is TGTGCCATCAGTGAGAGGTCATTAACTAACTATGGCTACACCTTC. Translation gives CAISERSLTNYGYTF.

This chain connects TRBV2 to TRBJ2-3, with 7 nucleotides matching TRBD1. The CDR3 length is 13 residues. J lost 4 bases, V lost 8 bases, and 6 bases had no gene match. The germline CDR1 and CDR2 sequences are SNHLY and FYNNEI. This CDR3 reads CASAIQGADTQYF. The CDR3 DNA reads TGTGCCAGCGCCATCCAGGGGGCAGATACGCAGTATTTT.

J is TRBJ1-2 and V is TRBV18; D might be TRBD1 (6 bases). V lost 5 bases and J 4 bases, leaving 14 bases between the germline ends. CDR3 length: 14 amino acids. Looked up from germline, CDR1 is KGHSH and CDR2 is LQKENI. CDR3 sequence (DNA): TGTGCCAGCTCAGAAGGACAGCGGCTCTATGGCTACACCTTC. This sequence encodes CASSEGQRLYGYTF.

The J gene is TRBJ2-7, the V gene TRBV4-2; D not resolved. Germline V gene sequence: CDR1 LGHNA, CDR2 YNFKEQ. With 0 bases removed from V and 7 bases from J, the gap between germline ends came to 13 bases. This CDR3 has 14 amino acids. The CDR3 DNA follows: TGTGCCAGCAGCCAAGATAATAAGGACGGGGAGCAGTACTTC. As protein: CASSQDNKDGEQYF.

The V gene is TRBV10-2, the J gene TRBJ2-7; D unresolved. The CDR3 has 12 amino acids. The V and J ends lost 1 base and 5 bases respectively, with 6 bases between them. CDR1 and CDR2 (germline): WSHSY, SAAADI. Here the CDR3 reads CASSEFRHEQYF. As DNA, the CDR3 is TGCGCCAGCAGTGAGTTCCGTCACGAGCAGTACTTC.

This sequence joins TRBV6-1 and TRBJ1-1, with a weak D call TRBD1 (5 bases). Germline values: CDR1 MNHNS, CDR2 SASEGT. Trimming took 3 bases from V and 10 from J, leaving 15 bases between them. There are 13 residues in the CDR3. CDR3 residues: CASSDPGPVRAFF. The CDR3 region has the DNA TGTGCCAGCAGTGACCCGGGGCCCGTTCGAGCTTTCTTT.

V and J are TRBV27 and TRBJ1-1, with 7 bases matching TRBD1. V lost 1 base, J lost 4 bases, and 6 bases stayed unmatched. The germline V gene has CDR1 MNHEY and CDR2 SMNVEV (reference sequence). This CDR3 has 15 residues. CDR3 in amino acids: CASSLYGTVGTEAFF. In DNA, the CDR3 is TGTGCCAGCAGTTTATACGGGACAGTTGGCACTGAAGCTTTCTTT.

V is TRBV29-1 and J is TRBJ2-7; D is unresolved. Trimming pared 4 bases from V and 2 bases from J, leaving 6 bases between. The length of the CDR3 is 11 residues. CDR1 and CDR2 from the germline V gene are SQVTM and ANQGSEA. The CDR3 loop reads CSVASTYEQYF. DNA of the CDR3: TGCAGCGTTGCAAGCACCTACGAGCAGTACTTC.

Only one count was recorded for this clone. This rearrangement joins TRBV10-3 to TRBJ1-1; TRBD1 is a possible D gene (5 bases). The V gene lost 4 bases and the J gene lost 8 bases, with 17 bases spanning the gap. The CDR3 loop spans 14 amino acids. The germline CDR1 and CDR2 sequences are ENHRY and SYGVKD. This chain's CDR3 is CAISGEGVAGEAFF. In DNA, the CDR3 is TGTGCCATCAGTGGGGAAGGGGTCGCAGGGGAAGCTTTCTTT.

J is TRBJ2-3 and V is TRBV4-1; 9 bases agree with TRBD2. From germline, CDR1 is MGHRA and CDR2 YSYEKL. The CDR3 has 16 amino acids. Germline trimming cut 2 bases from V and 1 base from J; bases unmatched to any gene: 4. Here the CDR3 reads CASSQLLAGGTDTQYF. The CDR3 region has the DNA TGCGCCAGCAGCCAACTACTAGCGGGCGGCACAGATACGCAGTATTTT.

The CDR3, as DNA: TGTGCCAGCAGCTTCGGGCTGAACACTGAAGCTTTCTTT. It codes for CASSFGLNTEAFF. V usage is TRBV7-3 and J usage is TRBJ1-1; D is uncertain. The CDR3 is 13 amino acids. Between the trimmed V and J ends, which lost 3 bases and 0 bases, there was a span of 5 bases. The germline V gene has CDR1 SGHTA and CDR2 FQGTGA.

This chain connects TRBV5-1 to TRBJ2-1; 13 bases fit TRBD2. V gave up 0 bases and J gave up 3 bases; unmatched junction bases: 6. There are 18 residues in the CDR3. Germline V lookup: CDR1 SGHRS, CDR2 YFSETQ. The CDR3 region has the DNA TGCGCCAGCAGCTTGGAGAGGACTAGCGGGGGTTACTACAATGAGCAGTTCTTC. This translates into CASSLERTSGGYYNEQFF.

The chain combines TRBV4-3 with TRBJ2-5, with D maybe TRBD2 (5 bases). CDR3 length equals 15 residues. V was cut by 1 base and J by 5 bases, with 14 bases left in between. Germline lookup yields CDR1 LGHNA and CDR2 YSLEER. Written as DNA, the CDR3 is TGCGCCAGCAGCCAAGTAACGGGATCCACCGAGACCCAGTACTTC. Protein sequence: CASSQVTGSTETQYF.

The chain uses TRBV5-4 and TRBJ1-1; D not resolved. The CDR3 is 14 residues long. Germline V gene lookup returns CDR1 SGHNT and CDR2 YYREEE (reference sequence). V shed 0 bases and J shed 5 bases, with 11 bases lying between them. Here the CDR3 DNA reads TGTGCCAGCAGCTTGGTAGAAGGAGGGACTGAAGCTTTCTTT. Its translation: CASSLVEGGTEAFF.

This clone was detected once. The chain uses TRBV6-1 and TRBJ1-5; D gene ambiguous. V was shortened by 6 bases and J by 4 bases, with 16 bases between the two germline ends. The CDR3 consists of 15 residues. Germline V gives CDR1 MNHNS, CDR2 SASEGT. As DNA, the CDR3 is TGTGCCAGCAGCCTGTTGAAGGCTGGAAATCAGCCCCAGCATTTT. Protein sequence: CASSLLKAGNQPQHF.

With regard to this clone: Other DNA sequences within the sample encode an identical CDR3. V is TRBV6-5 and J is TRBJ1-1; tentatively, D is TRBD1 (6 bases). Deletions cut 8 bases from V and 3 bases from J, with 7 bases between. The CDR3 runs 11 residues. Germline values: CDR1 MNHEY, CDR2 SVGAGI. CDR3 DNA sequence: TGTGCCAGCCGGACAGACACTGAAGCTTTCTTT. Its translation: CASRTDTEAFF.

The CDR3 spells CASSLGAGRRVDEQFF. The CDR3 nucleotides read TGCGCCAGCAGCTTGGGCGCTGGTCGGAGGGTCGATGAGCAGTTCTTC. The chain has TRBV5-1 and TRBJ2-1; possibly TRBD2 for D (6 bases). CDR1 and CDR2 (germline): SGHRS, YFSETQ. V dropped 0 bases and J dropped 8 bases, with 18 bases sitting between them. The CDR3 extends over 16 amino acids.

As DNA, the CDR3 is TGCAGTGCACAGATTGGGGGCGAGCAGTACTTC. Protein sequence: CSAQIGGEQYF. The chain has TRBV20-1 and TRBJ2-7; possibly TRBD1 or TRBD2 for D (5 bases each). Trimming took off 6 bases at V and 6 bases at J, with 12 bases between the two ends. Looked up from germline, CDR1 is DFQATT and CDR2 is SNEGSKA (reference sequence). This CDR3 spans 11 amino acids.

This chain joins TRBV5-7 and TRBJ2-5; the match to TRBD2 covers 9 bases. TRBV5-7 is given ORF status, its function remaining uncertain. This CDR3 comprises 17 residues. The V gene end was trimmed by 3 bases and the J gene end by 4 bases; junction bases not matched to a gene: 13. In nucleotides, the CDR3 is TGTGCCAGCAGCTCCAGTGCGGGGCGGGAGGGCCCAGAGACCCAGTACTTC. This gives the protein CASSSSAGREGPETQYF.

V is TRBV28 and J is TRBJ1-1; D gene uncertain. In germline, CDR1 is MDHEN, CDR2 SYDVKM. This CDR3 contains 14 residues. V lost 3 bases and J 1 base, leaving 9 bases between the germline ends. The CDR3 here is CASSFAQTNTEAFF. CDR3 bases: TGTGCCAGCAGTTTTGCACAGACGAACACTGAAGCTTTCTTT. The complete variable domain, with remaining parts taken from reference TRBV28 and TRBJ1-1, reads DVKVTQSSRYLVKRTGEKVFLECVQDMDHENMFWYRQDPGLGLRLIYFSYDVKMKEKGDIPEGYSVSREKKERFSLILESASTNQTSMYLCASSFAQTNTEAFFGQGTRLTVV.

The chain recombines TRBV9 with TRBJ2-2; 8 nucleotides line up with TRBD2. Germline CDR1 reads SGDLS; CDR2 reads YYNGEE. V dropped 2 bases and J dropped 6; count of bases not matched to a gene: 18. CDR3 size: 19 residues. The CDR3 bases are TGTGCCAGCAGCGTGGAGTCCGTGGTAGCGGGATTTGTTCCCGGGGAGCTGTTTTTT. This sequence encodes CASSVESVVAGFVPGELFF.

The chain links TRBV9 to TRBJ2-7; D remains unclear. Trimming stripped 3 bases from V and 4 bases from J, with 5 bases between. Germline lookup yields CDR1 SGDLS and CDR2 YYNGEE. The CDR3 totals 11 residues. The CDR3 sequence is CASSDFYEQYF. The DNA of the CDR3 is TGTGCCAGCAGCGATTTTTACGAGCAGTACTTC.

The chain is built from TRBV11-2 and TRBJ2-7, with D possibly TRBD1 on 5 matching bases. The germline V gene encodes CDR1 SGHAT and CDR2 FQNNGV. The CDR3 is 13 residues long. Trimming shortened V by 11 bases and J by 3 bases, and 17 bases separated the two germline ends. The CDR3 DNA follows: TGTGCCCCAAAACCTAGACAGAACTACGAGCAGTACTTC. Translated: CAPKPRQNYEQYF.

The V and J genes are TRBV5-1 and TRBJ2-7; either TRBD1 or TRBD2 may fit D (5 bases each). Germline V gene lookup returns CDR1 SGHRS and CDR2 YFSETQ. CDR3 length: 14 amino acids. V dropped 4 bases and J dropped 3 bases, with 14 bases sitting between them. The CDR3 DNA sequence: TGCGCCAGCAGCCGGGGAGAGAGGGGCTACGAGCAGTACTTC. It yields the protein CASSRGERGYEQYF.